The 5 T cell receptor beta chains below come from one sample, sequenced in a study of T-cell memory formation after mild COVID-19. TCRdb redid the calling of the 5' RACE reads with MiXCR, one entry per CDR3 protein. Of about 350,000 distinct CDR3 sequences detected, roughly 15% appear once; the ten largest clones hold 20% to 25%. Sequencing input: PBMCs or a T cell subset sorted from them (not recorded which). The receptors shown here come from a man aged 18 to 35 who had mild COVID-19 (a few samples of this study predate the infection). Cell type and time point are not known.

The CDR3 region is CASSGREVLYF. DNA of the CDR3: TGTGCCAGCAGTGGGAGGGAGGTTCTGTACTTC. The chain joins TRBV2 to TRBJ2-7, with D possibly TRBD2 on 6 matching bases. CDR1 and CDR2 from the germline V gene are SNHLY and FYNNEI. The V and J ends lost 4 bases and 12 bases respectively, with 13 bases between them. The CDR3 extends over 11 amino acids.

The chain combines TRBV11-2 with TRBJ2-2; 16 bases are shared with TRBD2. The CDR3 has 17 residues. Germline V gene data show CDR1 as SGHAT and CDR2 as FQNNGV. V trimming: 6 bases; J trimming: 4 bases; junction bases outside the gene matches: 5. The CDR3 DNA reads TGTGCCAGCAGTTTGGGACTAGCGGGGGGGCCCACCGGGGAGCTGTTTTTT. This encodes CASSLGLAGGPTGELFF.

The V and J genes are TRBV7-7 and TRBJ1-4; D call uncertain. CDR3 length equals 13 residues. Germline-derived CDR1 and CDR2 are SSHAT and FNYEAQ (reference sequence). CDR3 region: CASSPSTNEKLFF. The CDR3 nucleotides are TGTGCTAGCTCTCCGTCAACTAATGAAAAACTGTTTTTT.

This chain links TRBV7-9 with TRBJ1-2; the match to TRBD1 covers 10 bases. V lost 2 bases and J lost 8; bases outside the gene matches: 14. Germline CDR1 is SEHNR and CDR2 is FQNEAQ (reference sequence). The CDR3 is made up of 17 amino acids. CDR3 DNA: TGTGCCAGCAGCTTAACTGGCCGGGACAGGGGAGGTGCCGGCTACACCTTC. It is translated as CASSLTGRDRGGAGYTF.

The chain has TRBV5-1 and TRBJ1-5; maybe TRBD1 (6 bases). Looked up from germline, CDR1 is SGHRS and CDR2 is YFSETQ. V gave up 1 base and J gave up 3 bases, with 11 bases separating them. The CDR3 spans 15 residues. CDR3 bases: TGCGCCAGCAGCTTGAGGGGGGCCCACAATCAGCCCCAGCATTTT. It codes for CASSLRGAHNQPQHF.